This record looks at one TCR beta chain sequence and its context. The germline V gene encodes CDR1 WNHNN and CDR2 SYGVQD (reference sequence). V shed 0 bases and J shed 0 bases, with 11 bases lying between them. There are 16 residues in the CDR3. Profiling relied on immunoSEQ multiplex PCR, and the TCRdb table lists in-frame clones only, not all of them. This table has roughly 100,000 clones, around 90% appearing once. Stated time point: cycle 4 day 1 (C4D1), after 5 to 7 weeks of nivolumab. Each patient's relapse followed autologous stem cell transplantation, and brentuximab vedotin exposure varied. This specimen comes from a study of PD-1 blockade in classical Hodgkin lymphoma.

The chain recombines TRBV10-1 with TRBJ1-1; no clear D gene. Specimen: peripheral blood mononuclear cells (PBMCs), collected before the fourth cycle of nivolumab. This TCR was sampled from a human donor with classical Hodgkin lymphoma. In nucleotides, the CDR3 is TGCGCCAGCAGTGAGTCGTTGGAGGGTTTGAACACTGAAGCTTTCTTT. Translation gives CASSESLEGLNTEAFF.